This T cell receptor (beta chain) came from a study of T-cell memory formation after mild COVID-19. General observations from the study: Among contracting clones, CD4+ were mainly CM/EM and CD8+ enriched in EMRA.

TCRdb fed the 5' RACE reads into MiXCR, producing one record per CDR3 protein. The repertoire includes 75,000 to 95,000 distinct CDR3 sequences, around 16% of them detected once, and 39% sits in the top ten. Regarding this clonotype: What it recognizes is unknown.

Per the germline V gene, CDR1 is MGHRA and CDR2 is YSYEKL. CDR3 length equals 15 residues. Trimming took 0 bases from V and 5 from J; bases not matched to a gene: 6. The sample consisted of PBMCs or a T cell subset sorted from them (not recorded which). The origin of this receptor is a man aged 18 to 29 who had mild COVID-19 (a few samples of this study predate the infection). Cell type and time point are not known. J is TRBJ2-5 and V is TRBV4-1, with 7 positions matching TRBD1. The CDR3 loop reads CASSQERGRGETQYF. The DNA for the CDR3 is TGCGCCAGCAGCCAAGAAAGGGGCAGGGGGGAGACCCAGTACTTC.